A single TCR beta chain is shown here with its context. The data derive from a study of blood T cell repertoires in COVID-19. Repertoires were generated with immunoSEQ multiplex PCR, while TCRdb's copy carries only in-frame clones and drops some. The sample comprises about 160,000 clones, approximately 95% of which are singletons, and under 2% rests with the top ten. Patients of the Seattle cohort, enrolled during active infection, were followed longitudinally. Sequenced sample: peripheral blood. This TCR was sampled from a woman aged 55-69 years with COVID-19, enrolled during active disease.

CDR3 in DNA: TGTGCCAGCTCACCAGCGAGGGTTCTCAACACTGAAGCTTTCTTT. It specifies CASSPARVLNTEAFF. The rearrangement links TRBV18 to TRBJ1-1; D remains ambiguous. There are 15 residues in the CDR3. V lost 2 bases to trimming and J lost 2 bases, with 12 bases between them. Germline lookup yields CDR1 KGHSH and CDR2 LQKENI.